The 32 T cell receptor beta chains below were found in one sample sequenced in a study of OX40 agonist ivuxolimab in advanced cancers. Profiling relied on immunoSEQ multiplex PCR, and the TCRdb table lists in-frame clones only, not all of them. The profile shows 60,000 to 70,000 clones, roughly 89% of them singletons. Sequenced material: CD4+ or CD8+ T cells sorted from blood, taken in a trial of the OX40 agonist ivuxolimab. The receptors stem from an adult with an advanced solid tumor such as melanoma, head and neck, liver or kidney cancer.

The CDR3 protein is CASSTAAGLAGGWDNEQFF. The CDR3 nucleotides read TGTGCCAGTAGTACCGCCGCGGGACTAGCGGGAGGGTGGGACAATGAGCAGTTCTTC. This rearrangement joins TRBV19 to TRBJ2-1, with 16 bases that match TRBD2. V was clipped by 4 bases and J by 5 bases; unmatched bases: 11. The length of the CDR3 is 19 residues. Per the germline V gene, CDR1 is LNHDA and CDR2 is SQIVND (reference sequence).

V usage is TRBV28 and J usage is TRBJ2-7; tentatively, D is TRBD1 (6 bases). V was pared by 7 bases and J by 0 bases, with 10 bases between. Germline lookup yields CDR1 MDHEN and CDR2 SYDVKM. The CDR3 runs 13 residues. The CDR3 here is CASTLGHSYEQYF. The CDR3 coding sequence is TGTGCCAGCACCTTGGGACACTCCTACGAGCAGTACTTC.

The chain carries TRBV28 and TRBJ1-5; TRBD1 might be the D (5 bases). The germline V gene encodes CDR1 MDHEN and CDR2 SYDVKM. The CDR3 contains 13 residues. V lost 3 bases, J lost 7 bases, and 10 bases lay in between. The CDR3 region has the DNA TGTGCCAGCAGTTTGGGGCAGGTGCAGCCCCAGCATTTT. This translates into CASSLGQVQPQHF.

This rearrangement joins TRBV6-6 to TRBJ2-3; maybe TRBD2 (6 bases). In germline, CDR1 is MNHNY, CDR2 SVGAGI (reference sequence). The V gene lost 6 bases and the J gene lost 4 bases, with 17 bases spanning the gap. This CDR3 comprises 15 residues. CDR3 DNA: TGTGCCAGCAGATCCCGACCTCGGGGGTCAGATACGCAGTATTTT. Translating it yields CASRSRPRGSDTQYF.

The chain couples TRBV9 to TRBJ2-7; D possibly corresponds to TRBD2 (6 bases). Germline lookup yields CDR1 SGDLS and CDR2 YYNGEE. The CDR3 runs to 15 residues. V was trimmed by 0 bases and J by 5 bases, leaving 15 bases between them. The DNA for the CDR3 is TGTGCCAGCAGCGTAGGACTAGGGTTGCGGAACGAGCAGTACTTC. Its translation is CASSVGLGLRNEQYF.

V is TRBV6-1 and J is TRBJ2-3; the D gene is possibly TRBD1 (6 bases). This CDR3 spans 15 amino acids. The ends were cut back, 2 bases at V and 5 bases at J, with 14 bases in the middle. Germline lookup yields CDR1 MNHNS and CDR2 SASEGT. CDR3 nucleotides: TGTGCCAGCAGTGAATCCACAGGGTATAGAGATACGCAGTATTTT. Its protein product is CASSESTGYRDTQYF.

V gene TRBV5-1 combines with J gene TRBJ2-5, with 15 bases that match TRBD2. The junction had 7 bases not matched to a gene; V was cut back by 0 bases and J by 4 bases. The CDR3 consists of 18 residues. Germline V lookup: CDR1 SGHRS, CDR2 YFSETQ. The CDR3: CASSLAPGLAGGVETQYF. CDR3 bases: TGCGCCAGCAGCTTGGCCCCAGGACTAGCGGGAGGGGTAGAGACCCAGTACTTC.

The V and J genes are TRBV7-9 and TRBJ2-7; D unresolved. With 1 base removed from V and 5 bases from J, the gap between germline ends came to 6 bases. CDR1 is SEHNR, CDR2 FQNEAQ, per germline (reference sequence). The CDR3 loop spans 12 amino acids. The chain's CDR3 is CASSLESDEQYF. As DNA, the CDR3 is TGTGCCAGCAGCTTAGAATCAGACGAGCAGTACTTC.

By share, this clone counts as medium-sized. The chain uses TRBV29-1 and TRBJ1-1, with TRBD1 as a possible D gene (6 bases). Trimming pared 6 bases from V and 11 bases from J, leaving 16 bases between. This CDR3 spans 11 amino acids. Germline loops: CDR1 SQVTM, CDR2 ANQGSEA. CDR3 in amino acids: CSVWDTGAAFF. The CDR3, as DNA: TGCAGCGTATGGGACACGGGCGCTGCTTTCTTT.

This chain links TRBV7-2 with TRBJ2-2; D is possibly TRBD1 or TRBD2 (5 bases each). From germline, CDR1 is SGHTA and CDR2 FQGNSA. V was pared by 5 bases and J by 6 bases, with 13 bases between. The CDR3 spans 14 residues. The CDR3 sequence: CASSPNGASGELFF. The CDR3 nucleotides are TGTGCCAGCAGCCCAAACGGGGCCTCCGGGGAGCTGTTTTTT.

CDR3 residues: CASSLVEVSGGNTEAFF. In DNA, the CDR3 is TGTGCCAGCAGCTTGGTAGAAGTGAGCGGAGGGAACACTGAAGCTTTCTTT. The V call is TRBV5-8, the J call TRBJ1-1; D is unresolved. Trimming pared 0 bases from V and 1 base from J, leaving 16 bases between. Germline CDR1 and CDR2: SGHTS and YDEGEE. The CDR3 loop spans 17 amino acids.

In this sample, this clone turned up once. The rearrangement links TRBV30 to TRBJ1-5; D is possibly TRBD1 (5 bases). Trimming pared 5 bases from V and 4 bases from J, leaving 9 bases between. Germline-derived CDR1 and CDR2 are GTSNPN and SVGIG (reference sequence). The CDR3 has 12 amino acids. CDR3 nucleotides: TGTGCCTGGTCCGGGGGGAATCAGCCCCAGCATTTT. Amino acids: CAWSGGNQPQHF.

The CDR3 protein is CASSAYRDEQFF. CDR3 sequence (DNA): TGTGCCAGCAGCGCATACAGGGATGAGCAGTTCTTC. This rearrangement joins TRBV7-2 to TRBJ2-1; the D gene is possibly TRBD1 (6 bases). The V end was cut by 5 bases, the J end by 8 bases, with 10 bases between. This CDR3 region has 12 residues. Germline-derived CDR1 and CDR2 are SGHTA and FQGNSA.

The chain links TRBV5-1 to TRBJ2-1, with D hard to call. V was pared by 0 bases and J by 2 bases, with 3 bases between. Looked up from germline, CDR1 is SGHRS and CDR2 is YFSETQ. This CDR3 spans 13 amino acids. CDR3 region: CASSLGTYNEQFF. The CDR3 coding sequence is TGCGCCAGCAGCTTGGGGACCTACAATGAGCAGTTCTTC.

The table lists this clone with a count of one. The CDR3 region has the DNA TGTGCCAGCAGACCACCCGGAAGCAATCAGCCCCAGCATTTT. This translates into CASRPPGSNQPQHF. The chain has TRBV28 and TRBJ1-5; D is undetermined. This CDR3 comprises 14 residues. Germline CDR1 is MDHEN and CDR2 is SYDVKM. V gave up 6 bases and J gave up 1 base, with 10 bases separating them.

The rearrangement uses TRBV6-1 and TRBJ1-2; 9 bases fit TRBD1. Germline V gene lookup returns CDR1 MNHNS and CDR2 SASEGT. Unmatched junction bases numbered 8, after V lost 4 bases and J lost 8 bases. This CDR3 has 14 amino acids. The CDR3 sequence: CASSGGQGVRGYTF. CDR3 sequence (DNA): TGTGCCAGCAGTGGGGGACAGGGAGTCCGGGGCTACACCTTC.

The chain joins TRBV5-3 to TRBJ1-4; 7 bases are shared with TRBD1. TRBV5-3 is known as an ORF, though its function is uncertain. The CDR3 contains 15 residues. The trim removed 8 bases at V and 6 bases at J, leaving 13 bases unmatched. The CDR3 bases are TGTGCCAGCAGCAGCAACAGGGGTATTGATGAAAAACTGTTTTTT. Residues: CASSSNRGIDEKLFF.

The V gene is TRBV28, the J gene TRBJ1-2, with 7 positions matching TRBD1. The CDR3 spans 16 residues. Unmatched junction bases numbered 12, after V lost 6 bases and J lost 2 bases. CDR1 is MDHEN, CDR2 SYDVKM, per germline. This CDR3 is CASSLRSGGINYGYTF. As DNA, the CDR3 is TGTGCCAGCAGCCTCAGATCAGGGGGGATCAACTATGGCTACACCTTC.

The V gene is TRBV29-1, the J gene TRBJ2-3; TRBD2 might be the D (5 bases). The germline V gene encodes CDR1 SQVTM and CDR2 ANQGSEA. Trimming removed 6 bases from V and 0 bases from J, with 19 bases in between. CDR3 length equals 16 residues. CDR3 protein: CSVRLETGWSTDTQYF. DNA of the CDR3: TGCAGCGTCCGCCTGGAAACGGGATGGAGCACAGATACGCAGTATTTT.

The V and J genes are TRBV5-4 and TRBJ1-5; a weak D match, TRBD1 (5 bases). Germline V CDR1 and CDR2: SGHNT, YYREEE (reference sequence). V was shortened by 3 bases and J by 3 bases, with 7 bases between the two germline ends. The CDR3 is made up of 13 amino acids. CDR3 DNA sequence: TGTGCCAGCAGCTGGGGGTCCAATCAGCCCCAGCATTTT. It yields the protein CASSWGSNQPQHF.

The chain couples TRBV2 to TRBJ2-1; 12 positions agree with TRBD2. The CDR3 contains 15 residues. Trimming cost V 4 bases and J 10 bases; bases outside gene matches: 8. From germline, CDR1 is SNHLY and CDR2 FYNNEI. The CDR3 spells CASSVRLAGGEEQFF. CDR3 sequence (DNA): TGTGCCAGCAGTGTACGGCTAGCGGGAGGGGAAGAGCAGTTCTTC.

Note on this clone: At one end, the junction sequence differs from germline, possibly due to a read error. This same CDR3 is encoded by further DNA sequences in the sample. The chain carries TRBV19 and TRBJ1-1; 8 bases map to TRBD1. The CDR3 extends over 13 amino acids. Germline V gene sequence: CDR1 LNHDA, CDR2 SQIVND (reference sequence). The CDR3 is CATMDRVNTEAFF. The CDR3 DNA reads TGCGCCACGATGGACAGGGTTAACACTGAAGCTTTCTTT.

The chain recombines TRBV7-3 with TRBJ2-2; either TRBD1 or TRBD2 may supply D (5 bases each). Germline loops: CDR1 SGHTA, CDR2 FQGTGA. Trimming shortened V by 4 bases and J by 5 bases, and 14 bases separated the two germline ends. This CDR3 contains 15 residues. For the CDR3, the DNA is TGTGCCAGCAGCTCCCGCCAGGGCGGGACCGGGGAGCTGTTTTTT. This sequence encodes CASSSRQGGTGELFF. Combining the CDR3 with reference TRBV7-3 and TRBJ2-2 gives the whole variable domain GAGVSQTPSNKVTEKGKYVELRCDPISGHTALYWYRQSLGQGPEFLIYFQGTGAADDSGLPNDRFFAVRPEGSVSTLKIQRTERGDSAVYLCASSSRQGGTGELFFGEGSRLTVL.

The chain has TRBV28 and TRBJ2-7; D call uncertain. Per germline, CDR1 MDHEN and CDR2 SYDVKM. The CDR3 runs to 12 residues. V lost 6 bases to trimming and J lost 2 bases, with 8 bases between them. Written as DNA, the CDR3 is TGTGCCAGCAGGACGGCCCCCTACGAGCAGTACTTC. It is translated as CASRTAPYEQYF.

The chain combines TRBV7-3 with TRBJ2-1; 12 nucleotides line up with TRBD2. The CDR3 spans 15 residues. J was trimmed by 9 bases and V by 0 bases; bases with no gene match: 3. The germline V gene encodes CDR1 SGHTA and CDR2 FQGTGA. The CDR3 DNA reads TGTGCCAGCAGCTTAACATCGACTAGCGGGAGTGAGCAGTTCTTC. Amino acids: CASSLTSTSGSEQFF.

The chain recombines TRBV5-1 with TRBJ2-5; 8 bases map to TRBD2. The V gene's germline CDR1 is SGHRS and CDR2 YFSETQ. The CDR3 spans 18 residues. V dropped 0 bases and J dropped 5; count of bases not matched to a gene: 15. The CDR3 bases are TGCGCCAGCAGCTTGGCCGGGAGGGGCAGGGGAGGAGAGGAGACCCAGTACTTC. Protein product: CASSLAGRGRGGEETQYF.

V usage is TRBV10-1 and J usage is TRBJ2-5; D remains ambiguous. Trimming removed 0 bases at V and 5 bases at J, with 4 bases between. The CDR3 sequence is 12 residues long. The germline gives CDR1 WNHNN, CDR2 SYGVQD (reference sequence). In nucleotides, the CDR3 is TGCGCCAGCAGTGAGTCTGGCGAGACCCAGTACTTC. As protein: CASSESGETQYF.

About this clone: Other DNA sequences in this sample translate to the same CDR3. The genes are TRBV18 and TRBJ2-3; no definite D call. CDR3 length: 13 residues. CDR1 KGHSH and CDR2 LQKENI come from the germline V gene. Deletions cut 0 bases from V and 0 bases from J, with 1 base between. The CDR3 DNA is TGTGCCAGCTCACCACCTAGCACAGATACGCAGTATTTT. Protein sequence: CASSPPSTDTQYF.

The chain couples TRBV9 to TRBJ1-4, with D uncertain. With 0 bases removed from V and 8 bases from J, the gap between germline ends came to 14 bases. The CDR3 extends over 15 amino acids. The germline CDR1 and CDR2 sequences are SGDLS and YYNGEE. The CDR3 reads CASSVAPRKDEKLFF. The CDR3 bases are TGTGCCAGCAGCGTAGCCCCTCGAAAAGACGAAAAACTGTTTTTT.

The CDR3: CASSLDRQGAGEKLFF. The CDR3, as DNA: TGCGCCAGCAGCTTGGATAGGCAGGGGGCCGGGGAAAAACTGTTTTTT. This chain uses TRBV5-1 with TRBJ1-4; 8 bases are a match to TRBD1. V trimming: 0 bases; J trimming: 8 bases; junction bases outside the gene matches: 9. Germline V gene sequence: CDR1 SGHRS, CDR2 YFSETQ. This CDR3 has 16 amino acids.

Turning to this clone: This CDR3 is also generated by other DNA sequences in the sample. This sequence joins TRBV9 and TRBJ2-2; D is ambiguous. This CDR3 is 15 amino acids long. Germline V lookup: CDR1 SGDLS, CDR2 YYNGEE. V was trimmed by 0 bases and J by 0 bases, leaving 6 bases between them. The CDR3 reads CASSVAGANTGELFF. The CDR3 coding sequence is TGTGCCAGCAGCGTAGCCGGAGCGAACACCGGGGAGCTGTTTTTT.

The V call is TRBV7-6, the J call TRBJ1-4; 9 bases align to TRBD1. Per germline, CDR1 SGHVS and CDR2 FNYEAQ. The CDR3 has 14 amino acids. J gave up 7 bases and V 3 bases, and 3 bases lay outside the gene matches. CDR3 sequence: CASSLGQGGEKLFF. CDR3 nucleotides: TGTGCCAGCAGCTTGGGACAGGGAGGTGAAAAACTGTTTTTT.